This passage covers 29 T cell receptor beta chains from one sample sequenced in a study of radiation and T cells in renal cell carcinoma. Generated by immunoSEQ multiplex PCR, the TCRdb table keeps only in-frame clones and is missing some. This sample has over 90,000 clones, with 84% found just once. Specified time point: blood 4 weeks post-SBRT, at nephrectomy. Treatment given: 15 Gy SBRT to primary tumor, nephrectomy 4 weeks later. The sample here was blood, taken from a patient whose treatment included radiotherapy and nephrectomy. The receptors were gathered from a man aged 60-69 years with renal cell carcinoma.

This chain joins TRBV6-4 and TRBJ2-7, with TRBD1 matching 11 bases. This CDR3 comprises 16 residues. CDR1 and CDR2 from the germline V gene are MRHNA and SNTAGT. Trimming at V came to 9 bases and at J to 7 bases, leaving 17 bases not matched to a gene. DNA of the CDR3: TGTGCCAGATGCGGGGGTACGGGACAGGGGGTTCGGGAGCAGTACTTC. Protein product: CARCGGTGQGVREQYF.

In this sample, this clone turned up once. The rearrangement uses TRBV6-5 and TRBJ2-2, with D perhaps matching TRBD1 (5 bases). The V gene's germline CDR1 is MNHEY and CDR2 SVGAGI. CDR3 length: 15 residues. The germline V and J ends were trimmed by 2 bases and 0 bases, with 7 bases remaining between them. CDR3 bases: TGTGCCAGCAGTTACCGACAGACGAACACCGGGGAGCTGTTTTTT. Residues: CASSYRQTNTGELFF.

This clone occurred once. The chain is built from TRBV5-1 and TRBJ2-1, with a possible D match to TRBD1 (7 bases). Between the trimmed V and J ends, which lost 5 bases and 14 bases, there was a span of 20 bases. CDR3 length equals 13 residues. The germline V gene has CDR1 SGHRS and CDR2 YFSETQ. CDR3 nucleotide sequence: TGCGCCAGCAGAACAGGCTCTACAGGGGAGGAGTTCTTC. It codes for CASRTGSTGEEFF.

V and J are TRBV28 and TRBJ1-1, with 7 bases that match TRBD1. The CDR3 consists of 17 residues. Germline CDR1 MDHEN, CDR2 SYDVKM. The J segment lost 4 bases and the V segment lost 8 bases, leaving 19 bases of the junction unmatched. As DNA, the CDR3 is TGTGCCAGCTCTCGCTGGGGTAGGGGGCGCGGGGGCACTGAAGCTTTCTTT. This codes for CASSRWGRGRGGTEAFF. The full variable domain, in which reference TRBV28 and TRBJ1-1 provide the parts outside the CDR3, is DVKVTQSSRYLVKRTGEKVFLECVQDMDHENMFWYRQDPGLGLRLIYFSYDVKMKEKGDIPEGYSVSREKKERFSLILESASTNQTSMYLCASSRWGRGRGGTEAFFGQGTRLTVV.

In its sample, this clone was seen many times. This sequence joins TRBV28 and TRBJ2-7; unclear D gene. Trimming left V 1 base short and J 2 bases short, with 6 bases between. Germline values: CDR1 MDHEN, CDR2 SYDVKM. The CDR3 has 13 residues. This CDR3 reads CASSLSAPYEQYF. CDR3 nucleotide sequence: TGTGCCAGCAGTTTATCGGCCCCCTACGAGCAGTACTTC.

The genes are TRBV4-1 and TRBJ2-7, with TRBD2 matching 13 bases. The CDR3 is 16 residues long. Per the germline V gene, CDR1 is MGHRA and CDR2 is YSYEKL. V dropped 3 bases and J dropped 5; count of bases not matched to a gene: 7. In nucleotides, the CDR3 is TGCGCCAGCAGCCACATAGGACTAGCGGGAGCAGACGAGCAGTACTTC. It translates to CASSHIGLAGADEQYF.

The chain uses TRBV6-5 and TRBJ1-2, with D perhaps TRBD1 (6 bases). This CDR3 has 13 residues. V lost 11 bases to trimming and J lost 8 bases, with 21 bases between them. In germline, CDR1 is MNHEY, CDR2 SVGAGI. CDR3 loop: CAVRTESWKGYTF. The CDR3 DNA reads as TGTGCCGTACGGACAGAATCGTGGAAAGGCTACACCTTC.

The chain uses TRBV5-4 and TRBJ2-1; no firm D call. Trimming took off 2 bases at V and 5 bases at J, with 8 bases between the two ends. The CDR3 covers 13 residues. Germline V gives CDR1 SGHNT, CDR2 YYREEE (reference sequence). CDR3 in amino acids: CASSFAGNNEQFF. The CDR3 DNA follows: TGTGCCAGCAGCTTCGCCGGAAACAATGAGCAGTTCTTC.

V is TRBV19 and J is TRBJ2-7, with 8 nucleotides matching TRBD1. Looked up from germline, CDR1 is LNHDA and CDR2 is SQIVND (reference sequence). Trimming took 5 bases from V and 4 from J; bases not matched to a gene: 7. The length of the CDR3 is 14 residues. The CDR3 loop is CASSAQGGDYEQYF. The CDR3 coding sequence is TGTGCCAGTAGTGCACAGGGGGGAGATTACGAGCAGTACTTC.

The chain employs TRBV28 and TRBJ2-2; D call uncertain. This CDR3 has 13 residues. In germline, CDR1 is MDHEN, CDR2 SYDVKM. Between the trimmed V and J ends, which lost 6 bases and 0 bases, there was a span of 5 bases. CDR3: CASRGSNTGELFF. In DNA, the CDR3 is TGTGCCAGCAGGGGTTCGAACACCGGGGAGCTGTTTTTT. The variable domain in full, completed from reference TRBV28 and TRBJ2-2, reads DVKVTQSSRYLVKRTGEKVFLECVQDMDHENMFWYRQDPGLGLRLIYFSYDVKMKEKGDIPEGYSVSREKKERFSLILESASTNQTSMYLCASRGSNTGELFFGEGSRLTVL.

The rearrangement joins TRBV29-1 to TRBJ2-5; 10 bases match TRBD2. From germline, CDR1 is SQVTM and CDR2 ANQGSEA. The CDR3 loop spans 13 amino acids. V dropped 6 bases and J dropped 1; count of bases not matched to a gene: 2. The CDR3 DNA follows: TGCAGCGTGGGACTAGCGACCCAAGAGACCCAGTACTTC. As protein: CSVGLATQETQYF.

This chain links TRBV30 with TRBJ1-1; D gene ambiguous. V was cut by 2 bases and J by 3 bases, with 10 bases left in between. CDR1 and CDR2 (germline): GTSNPN, SVGIG (reference sequence). This CDR3 is 13 amino acids long. The CDR3 sequence: CAWSKADYTEAFF. DNA of the CDR3: TGTGCCTGGAGTAAAGCCGATTACACTGAAGCTTTCTTT.

The chain employs TRBV5-5 and TRBJ2-2; 16 bases agree with TRBD2. V lost 3 bases to trimming and J lost 5 bases; unmatched junction nucleotides: 1. The CDR3 consists of 16 residues. CDR1 is SGHKS and CDR2 is YYEKEE in the germline V gene (reference sequence). CDR3 residues: CASSWGLAGGTGELFF. CDR3 coding DNA: TGTGCCAGCAGCTGGGGACTAGCGGGAGGGACCGGGGAGCTGTTTTTT.

This clone was found once. This chain uses TRBV27 with TRBJ2-1, with D perhaps TRBD2 (6 bases). The CDR3 contains 15 residues. Germline V gene lookup returns CDR1 MNHEY and CDR2 SMNVEV (reference sequence). V was cut by 0 bases and J by 1 base, with 7 bases left in between. CDR3 protein: CASSLSGGSYNEQFF. In nucleotides, the CDR3 is TGTGCCAGCAGTTTATCGGGAGGTTCCTACAATGAGCAGTTCTTC.

This rearrangement joins TRBV5-6 to TRBJ2-2; 7 bases fit TRBD2. The CDR3 totals 16 residues. The ends lost 1 base at V and 6 bases at J; junction bases unmatched: 9. CDR1 SGHDT and CDR2 YYEEEE come from the germline V gene. CDR3 nucleotides: TGTGCCAGCAGCTTGCTCTGGACTAGTGAGTCCGGGGAGCTGTTTTTT. It specifies CASSLLWTSESGELFF.

The chain combines TRBV15 with TRBJ1-2; 9 positions match TRBD1. V was pared by 1 base and J by 4 bases, with 7 bases of the junction left unmatched. This CDR3 has 16 residues. Looked up from germline, CDR1 is LNHNV and CDR2 is YYDKDF (reference sequence). The CDR3 DNA reads as TGTGCCACCAGCAGAGGGGAGACAGGGGGTTTCTATGGCTACACCTTC. Its protein product is CATSRGETGGFYGYTF.

CDR3 bases: TGCGCCAGCAGCCAAGATAGGAGGCAGGGGAACACCGGGGAGCTGTTTTTT. Its translation: CASSQDRRQGNTGELFF. The V gene is TRBV4-1, the J gene TRBJ2-2, with D perhaps being TRBD1 or TRBD2 (5 bases each). The CDR3 length is 17 residues. The V and J ends lost 0 bases and 1 base respectively, with 12 bases between them. CDR1 is MGHRA and CDR2 is YSYEKL in the germline V gene.

The chain links TRBV9 to TRBJ2-7; 7 bases map to TRBD2. J lost 4 bases, V lost 0 bases, and 7 bases had no gene match. This CDR3 comprises 15 residues. CDR1 SGDLS and CDR2 YYNGEE come from the germline V gene. The chain's CDR3 is CASSVAASGKYEQYF. CDR3 sequence (DNA): TGTGCCAGCAGCGTAGCGGCTAGCGGAAAATACGAGCAGTACTTC.

This clone turned up a few times. Other DNA sequences within the sample encode an identical CDR3. The rearrangement joins TRBV10-2 to TRBJ2-1; 10 bases agree with TRBD2. Germline V gives CDR1 WSHSY, CDR2 SAAADI. The ends lost 4 bases at V and 8 bases at J; junction bases unmatched: 8. The CDR3 totals 15 residues. This chain's CDR3 is CASSAGLAGVDEQFF. CDR3 in DNA: TGCGCCAGCAGTGCGGGGCTAGCGGGAGTTGATGAGCAGTTCTTC.

The rearrangement uses TRBV5-4 and TRBJ2-7, with TRBD2 identical over 12 bases. CDR1 and CDR2 from the germline V gene are SGHNT and YYREEE (reference sequence). This CDR3 contains 18 residues. Losses at the gene ends were 4 bases for V and 0 bases for J; bases not matched to a gene: 11. CDR3: CASSPPGLAGRSSYEQYF. The CDR3 DNA reads as TGTGCCAGCAGCCCGCCGGGACTAGCGGGCAGGAGCTCCTACGAGCAGTACTTC.

Notes on this clone: Other nucleotide sequences in the sample specify the same CDR3. This chain links TRBV18 with TRBJ2-3; D gene unclear. Germline CDR1 is KGHSH and CDR2 is LQKENI. The germline V and J ends were trimmed by 3 bases and 2 bases, with 3 bases remaining between them. There are 12 residues in the CDR3. This CDR3 reads CASSPSTDTQYF. The DNA of the CDR3 is TGTGCCAGCTCACCCTCCACAGATACGCAGTATTTT. The variable domain in full, with the rest retrieved from reference TRBV18 and TRBJ2-3, is NAGVMQNPRHLVRRRGQEARLRCSPMKGHSHVYWYRQLPEEGLKFMVYLQKENIIDESGMPKERFSAEFPKEGPSILRIQQVVRGDSAAYFCASSPSTDTQYFGPGTRLTVL.

The V and J genes are TRBV21-1 and TRBJ2-5; the D segment call TRBD1 is taken from the table without a DNA check. TRBV21-1 represents a pseudogene. The CDR3 is 14 residues long. Here the CDR3 reads CASSIGPTEETQYF. CDR3 DNA: TGTGCCAGCAGCATCGGTCCGACAGAAGAGACCCAGTACTTC.

The rearrangement links TRBV7-9 to TRBJ2-7; 9 nucleotides agree with TRBD2. The V gene's germline CDR1 is SEHNR and CDR2 FQNEAQ (reference sequence). The CDR3 has 15 residues. J lost 1 base, V lost 7 bases, and 8 bases had no gene match. The CDR3 is CASNPPGLASYEQYF. CDR3 DNA: TGTGCCAGCAACCCCCCGGGACTAGCATCCTACGAGCAGTACTTC.

CDR3 region: CSVSGGGTGELFF. The CDR3 nucleotides are TGCAGCGTTTCGGGCGGGGGCACCGGGGAGCTGTTTTTT. The genes are TRBV29-1 and TRBJ2-2; 7 bases are a match to TRBD2. This CDR3 spans 13 amino acids. Germline CDR1 and CDR2: SQVTM and ANQGSEA. The junction had 4 bases not matched to a gene; V was cut back by 5 bases and J by 4 bases.

This clone was seen a handful of times. This rearrangement joins TRBV7-7 to TRBJ2-5; D could derive from TRBD1 or TRBD2 (7 bases each). The V end was cut by 5 bases, the J end by 3 bases, with 16 bases between. Germline V gives CDR1 SSHAT, CDR2 FNYEAQ (reference sequence). The CDR3 is 15 amino acids. The CDR3 nucleotides are TGTGCCAGCAGCCCAACGGGGGGACAGAAAGAGACCCAGTACTTC. Translation: CASSPTGGQKETQYF.

The chain employs TRBV11-3 and TRBJ2-5; D is perhaps TRBD1 (6 bases). Per the germline V gene, CDR1 is SGHNT and CDR2 is YENEEA. V was pared by 5 bases and J by 4 bases, with 17 bases between. The CDR3 is 15 residues long. CDR3 protein: CASSISQGRGETQYF. The CDR3 DNA reads as TGTGCCAGCAGCATTTCACAGGGACGGGGAGAGACCCAGTACTTC.

The V call is TRBV5-1, the J call TRBJ2-2, with 11 bases aligning to TRBD2. V shed 0 bases and J 6 bases; nucleotides not matched to a gene: 4. This CDR3 has 16 residues. The germline V gene has CDR1 SGHRS and CDR2 YFSETQ. CDR3 amino acids: CASSLGLAGSPGELFF. The DNA of the CDR3 is TGCGCCAGCAGCTTGGGACTAGCGGGAAGTCCCGGGGAGCTGTTTTTT.

The gene calls are TRBV9 and TRBJ2-2; 12 bases are shared with TRBD2. The CDR3 is made up of 16 amino acids. From germline, CDR1 is SGDLS and CDR2 YYNGEE. With V trimmed by 3 bases and J by 7 bases, 7 bases remained unmatched. The CDR3 bases are TGTGCCAGCAGCGACCTAGCGGGAGGGCCGGGCGGGGAGCTGTTTTTT. It encodes CASSDLAGGPGGELFF.

The V and J genes are TRBV28 and TRBJ1-1; D not resolved. The length of the CDR3 is 12 residues. Germline V gives CDR1 MDHEN, CDR2 SYDVKM. Deletions cut 6 bases from V and 4 bases from J, with 9 bases between. CDR3 sequence reads: CASSLGRTEAFF. In DNA form, the CDR3 reads TGTGCCAGCAGCCTTGGGCGCACTGAAGCTTTCTTT.